The 15 T cell receptor beta chains below come from one sample, sequenced in a study of T cell responses to AZD1222 COVID-19 vaccine. This table comes from immunoSEQ multiplex PCR, and its TCRdb copy is limited to in-frame clones, with some not included. This sample has hundreds of thousands of clones; roughly 91% occur once, and the top ten carry approximately 1%. The sequencing used peripheral blood, collected on day 0 of MenACWY control vaccination. The receptors were sampled from an adult in good health.

V and J are TRBV6-5 and TRBJ1-4; tentatively, D is TRBD1 (6 bases). Germline V lookup: CDR1 MNHEY, CDR2 SVGAGI. The CDR3 sequence is 14 residues long. V dropped 8 bases and J dropped 0 bases, with 10 bases sitting between them. The CDR3 sequence is CASRTVATNEKLFF. In DNA form, the CDR3 reads TGTGCCAGCCGGACAGTTGCAACTAATGAAAAACTGTTTTTT.

The J gene is TRBJ1-6, the V gene TRBV7-8, with D possibly TRBD1 on 5 matching bases. Germline lookup yields CDR1 SGHVS and CDR2 FQNEAQ. Trimming cost V 3 bases and J 9 bases, with 15 bases left between them. This CDR3 contains 15 residues. CDR3 in DNA: TGTGCCAGCAGCTTGCGGGACCGCTTGGCTTCACCCCTCCACTTT. This translates into CASSLRDRLASPLHF.

The V and J genes are TRBV5-1 and TRBJ1-1, with 8 bases aligning to TRBD1. The CDR3 is made up of 16 amino acids. V trimming: 5 bases; J trimming: 1 base; junction bases outside the gene matches: 10. Per germline, CDR1 SGHRS and CDR2 YFSETQ. DNA of the CDR3: TGCGCCAGCAGATCTACCCAAGGGACAGGGAACACTGAAGCTTTCTTT. Residues: CASRSTQGTGNTEAFF.

The genes are TRBV4-1 and TRBJ1-2; TRBD1 is a possible D gene (5 bases). CDR3 length equals 14 residues. CDR1 is MGHRA and CDR2 is YSYEKL in the germline V gene. V shed 5 bases and J shed 4 bases, with 14 bases lying between them. The CDR3 DNA reads as TGCGCCAGCAGCTCCCAACCGGGGACCTATGGCTACACCTTC. Protein sequence: CASSSQPGTYGYTF.

The chain carries TRBV19 and TRBJ2-6; D is unclear. CDR1 is LNHDA, CDR2 SQIVND, per germline (reference sequence). V lost 4 bases and J lost 0, with 4 bases in between. This CDR3 region has 14 residues. The CDR3 is CASSSGSGANVLTF. The CDR3 nucleotides are TGTGCCAGTAGTAGTGGCTCTGGGGCCAACGTCCTGACTTTC.

This clone was found once. The genes are TRBV7-8 and TRBJ1-1; no reliable D call. Germline assignment: CDR1 SGHVS and CDR2 FQNEAQ. This CDR3 is 14 amino acids long. Trimming cost V 3 bases and J 0 bases, with 8 bases left between them. CDR3 region: CASSFGLLNTEAFF. CDR3 coding DNA: TGTGCCAGCAGCTTCGGACTGCTGAACACTGAAGCTTTCTTT.

CDR3 sequence reads: CASSSGTDTQYF. The CDR3 DNA reads TGTGCCAGCTCCTCGGGCACAGATACGCAGTATTTT. The chain has TRBV7-9 and TRBJ2-3; D remains ambiguous. Germline V gene lookup returns CDR1 SEHNR and CDR2 FQNEAQ (reference sequence). V lost 8 bases and J lost 1, with 7 bases in between. This CDR3 is built from 12 residues.

The rearrangement joins TRBV3-1 (or the pseudogene TRBV3-2) to TRBJ1-2; 7 bases fit TRBD1. Germline V gives CDR1 LGHDT, CDR2 YNNKEL (reference sequence). The CDR3 consists of 16 residues. Trimming took 1 base from V and 4 from J; bases not matched to a gene: 9. This chain's CDR3 is CASSQAGTDLVYGYTF. As DNA, the CDR3 is TGTGCCAGCAGCCAAGCCGGGACAGACCTAGTCTATGGCTACACCTTC.

The chain recombines TRBV5-1 with TRBJ1-1, with a tentative D call TRBD1 (5 bases). The length of the CDR3 is 17 residues. V was clipped by 1 base and J by 5 bases, with 21 bases between them. In germline, CDR1 is SGHRS, CDR2 YFSETQ. The CDR3 DNA sequence: TGCGCCAGCAGCTTGCTGCATGAGGCAGTAAAGGGGACTGAAGCTTTCTTT. Translating it yields CASSLLHEAVKGTEAFF.

The chain links TRBV6-6 to TRBJ2-7; D is possibly TRBD2 (6 bases). The V gene's germline CDR1 is MNHNY and CDR2 SVGAGI (reference sequence). The V gene lost 0 bases and the J gene lost 2 bases, with 11 bases spanning the gap. The CDR3 totals 15 residues. The CDR3 region is CASSYSGEAPYEQYF. CDR3 nucleotides: TGTGCCAGCAGTTACTCCGGGGAGGCTCCCTACGAGCAGTACTTC.

The chain combines TRBV14 with TRBJ1-1; no firm D call. The CDR3 length is 12 residues. Germline lookup yields CDR1 SGHDN and CDR2 FVKESK. The V end lost 3 bases, the J end lost 5 bases, and 7 bases lay between the germline ends. CDR3 residues: CASSQDRTEAFF. DNA for the CDR3: TGTGCCAGCAGCCAGGATAGGACTGAAGCTTTCTTT.

This clone has a single count. The rearrangement uses TRBV4-1 and TRBJ1-5, with unresolved D. The germline CDR1 and CDR2 sequences are MGHRA and YSYEKL. V lost 4 bases and J 4 bases, leaving 11 bases between the germline ends. This CDR3 region has 14 residues. The CDR3 DNA sequence: TGCGCCAGCAGCCTAGGTGGAGGAAATCAGCCCCAGCATTTT. It codes for CASSLGGGNQPQHF.

This chain uses TRBV11-1 with TRBJ2-7, with TRBD2 as a possible D gene (5 bases). The V end was cut by 5 bases, the J end by 0 bases, with 11 bases between. CDR3 length equals 14 residues. In germline, CDR1 is SGHAT, CDR2 FQDESV (reference sequence). The CDR3 DNA reads as TGTGCCAGCAGCCCCCCGGGGAGCTCCTACGAGCAGTACTTC. This sequence encodes CASSPPGSSYEQYF.

The chain recombines TRBV4-1 with TRBJ1-4, with TRBD1 identical over 7 bases. The CDR3 contains 15 residues. Germline CDR1 reads MGHRA; CDR2 reads YSYEKL. J lost 10 bases, V lost 1 base, and 9 bases had no gene match. The CDR3 loop is CASSQVGQWTGKLFF. CDR3 nucleotide sequence: TGCGCCAGCAGCCAAGTGGGACAGTGGACTGGAAAACTGTTTTTT.

The chain links TRBV19 to TRBJ1-5; D not certain. Germline V CDR1 and CDR2: LNHDA, SQIVND (reference sequence). Trimming removed 4 bases at V and 1 base at J, with 11 bases between. The CDR3 is made up of 15 amino acids. The CDR3 spells CASSTPRWSNQPQHF. The DNA of the CDR3 is TGTGCCAGTAGTACCCCCCGGTGGAGCAATCAGCCCCAGCATTTT.